This TCR beta chain was retrieved from a study of graft-versus-host responses after intestinal transplantation. Findings and caveats of the study: Within allografts, high graft-versus-host to host-versus-graft clonal ratios were seen among patients with graft-donor T cell macrochimerism.

Repertoires were generated with immunoSEQ multiplex PCR, while TCRdb's copy carries only in-frame clones and drops some. The profile shows around 20,000 clones, approximately 95% of them singletons. With regard to this clone: Antigen specificity is unknown.

This CDR3 has 16 amino acids. Trimming pared 1 base from V and 0 bases from J, leaving 11 bases between. The germline V gene has CDR1 SGHDT and CDR2 YYEEEE. The chain carries TRBV5-6 and TRBJ2-1; perhaps TRBD2 as D (6 bases). This receptor was obtained from a human patient who received an intestinal transplant, so some T cells may come from the graft donor. Here the sequenced sample was PBMCs, taken 23 days after intestinal transplant. For the CDR3, the DNA is TGTGCCAGCAGCTTGCAAGGGGACTTCTCCTACAATGAGCAGTTCTTC. Residues: CASSLQGDFSYNEQFF.